This T cell receptor beta chain emerged from a study of blood T cell repertoires in COVID-19. About the research overall: PBMCs, B-cell-depleted T cells, or T cells were the source of the cDNA or gDNA that made up the material.

CDR3 length equals 14 residues. CDR1 is SQVTM, CDR2 ANQGSEA, per germline. Trimming cost V 5 bases and J 0 bases, with 8 bases left between them. Some clones are missing from TCRdb's copy, which holds only in-frame ones; the method was immunoSEQ multiplex PCR. The sample comprises roughly 350,000 clones, about 85% of which are singletons, and roughly 3.6% rests with the top ten. Sequenced material: peripheral blood. The source is a woman between 18 and 29 years old with acute or convalescent COVID-19. This chain uses TRBV29-1 with TRBJ2-6; unclear D gene. CDR3 sequence reads: CSVYLNSGANVLTF. Here the CDR3 DNA reads TGCAGCGTTTACCTAAACTCTGGGGCCAACGTCCTGACTTTC.